The clone carrying this TCR beta chain was detected once. Sequencing used immunoSEQ multiplex PCR; TCRdb keeps in-frame clones, though not all of them. The table has about 1.5 million clones, approximately 98% seen once. The source of the sample is a study of shared clonotypes between healthy human individuals. The CDR3 consists of 9 residues. Germline V CDR1 and CDR2: DFQATT, SNEGSKA (reference sequence). This TCR was recovered from a man aged 25-40 years in good health. The V gene is TRBV20-1, the J gene TRBJ2-7; no firm D call. The sequenced sample was naive CD4+ T cells sorted from blood. The subset was: CD45RA+ positively selected. The CDR3 DNA reads TGCAGTGCTCTTACAGTTGCCGGGGTC. Translated, it gives CSALTVAGV.